This TCR beta chain emerged from a study of blood T cell repertoires in COVID-19. The overall study: T cells, B-cell-depleted T cells, or PBMCs supplied cDNA or gDNA.

Some clones are missing from TCRdb's copy, which holds only in-frame ones; the method was immunoSEQ multiplex PCR. The sample lists under 200,000 clones, 65% to 80% seen once, with around a fifth in the top ten. Participants spanned ages about 18 to 90 years and resided in about two dozen US areas. The origin of this receptor is a woman in her sixties or seventies in a cohort exposed to, infected with or recovered from COVID-19 (not recorded which). Sequenced: PBMCs or T cells enriched from blood (not recorded which).

CDR3 region: CASRGQGPNEKLFF. CDR3 bases: TGTGCCAGCAGGGGACAGGGACCTAATGAAAAACTGTTTTTT. This sequence joins TRBV11-3 and TRBJ1-4; the match to TRBD1 covers 9 bases. Germline V gene sequence: CDR1 SGHNT, CDR2 YENEEA. This CDR3 region has 14 residues. The ends lost 6 bases at V and 3 bases at J; junction bases unmatched: 2.